What follows are 22 T cell receptor beta chains derived from one specimen sequenced in a study of blood T cells in healthy people across ages. Then a second PCR, running roughly 7 to 11 cycles, was carried out with a sample-barcoded 5' primer and a J-beta primer mix. TCRdb reprocessed the 5' RACE reads via MiXCR and lists one record per CDR3 protein. The table lists about 620,000 distinct CDR3 sequences, more than 20% of them singletons. Material: blood. The receptor source for this set is a man between 65 and 85 years old in good health.

The chain uses TRBV6-5 and TRBJ2-5; the match to TRBD2 covers 8 bases. Germline V gene data show CDR1 as MNHEY and CDR2 as SVGAGI. The CDR3 extends over 13 amino acids. V lost 6 bases and J lost 5; bases outside the gene matches: 5. CDR3 amino acids: CASRIAGTETQYF. CDR3 coding DNA: TGTGCCAGCAGGATAGCGGGAACCGAGACCCAGTACTTC.

The chain employs TRBV5-1 and TRBJ1-4; D uncertain. The germline V gene has CDR1 SGHRS and CDR2 YFSETQ. V shed 0 bases and J shed 5 bases, with 8 bases lying between them. This CDR3 comprises 14 residues. The CDR3 is CASSLGTPNEKLFF. For the CDR3, the DNA is TGCGCCAGCAGCTTGGGGACTCCAAATGAAAAACTGTTTTTT.

Only a few counts were recorded for this clonotype. The rearrangement links TRBV12-3 or TRBV12-4 to TRBJ2-5; 8 nucleotides match TRBD2. The CDR3 has 15 amino acids. V was pared by 0 bases and J by 4 bases, with 4 bases of the junction left unmatched. The CDR3 DNA sequence: TGTGCCAGCAGTTTAGCTGGGACTAGAGGAGAGACCCAGTACTTC. This translates into CASSLAGTRGETQYF.

The chain's CDR3 is CASSLAASGSSYEQYF. The CDR3 DNA follows: TGTGCCAGCAGCTTAGCGGCTAGCGGGAGCTCCTACGAGCAGTACTTC. The chain combines TRBV7-2 with TRBJ2-5, with 10 positions matching TRBD2. The end of the DNA fits TRBJ2-7 better, so the J call may be wrong. The CDR3 has 16 amino acids. Germline V lookup: CDR1 SGHTA, CDR2 FQGNSA.

The chain couples TRBV4-3 to TRBJ2-5, with unresolved D. This CDR3 has 14 residues. Trimming removed 0 bases at V and 5 bases at J, with 10 bases between. Germline assignment: CDR1 LGHNA and CDR2 YSLEER. CDR3 nucleotides: TGCGCCAGCAGCCAAGACCTTCGTAGTGAGACCCAGTACTTC. Encoded protein: CASSQDLRSETQYF.

The chain carries TRBV7-2 and TRBJ2-4; 11 bases align to TRBD2. This CDR3 contains 15 residues. V was pared by 6 bases and J by 7 bases, with 8 bases of the junction left unmatched. Germline assignment: CDR1 SGHTA and CDR2 FQGNSA. CDR3 DNA: TGTGCCAGCAGAGGCGTAGCGGGGGGGCTGAACATTCAGTACTTC. This encodes CASRGVAGGLNIQYF.

This chain links TRBV24-1 with TRBJ2-5, with 11 bases lining up with TRBD1. CDR3 size: 14 residues. Germline CDR1 and CDR2: KGHDR and SFDVKD. V lost 5 bases to trimming and J lost 5 bases; unmatched junction nucleotides: 3. The CDR3 bases are TGTGCCACCAGTGGGACAGGGGGCTGGGAGACCCAGTACTTC. This gives the protein CATSGTGGWETQYF.

The chain couples TRBV2 to TRBJ2-5, with unresolved D. The CDR3 totals 13 residues. Trimming shortened V by 1 base and J by 5 bases, and 8 bases separated the two germline ends. From germline, CDR1 is SNHLY and CDR2 FYNNEI. CDR3 amino acids: CASSEGQAETQYF. The CDR3 DNA follows: TGTGCCAGCAGTGAAGGCCAGGCGGAGACCCAGTACTTC. The full variable domain, rest sourced from reference TRBV2 and TRBJ2-5, is EPEVTQTPSHQVTQMGQEVILRCVPISNHLYFYWYRQILGQKVEFLVSFYNNEISEKSEIFDDQFSVERPDGSNFTLKIRSTKLEDSAMYFCASSEGQAETQYFGPGTRLLVL.

This clonotype was found a few times. The J gene is TRBJ2-7, the V gene TRBV27; the D is unclear. Trimming took 6 bases from V and 0 from J, leaving 6 bases between them. The germline gives CDR1 MNHEY, CDR2 SMNVEV (reference sequence). The CDR3 is 12 amino acids. In DNA, the CDR3 is TGTGCCAGCAGGACGACCTCCTACGAGCAGTACTTC. Translation gives CASRTTSYEQYF.

This clonotype showed up just a few times. V gene TRBV14 combines with J gene TRBJ2-7; D tentatively reads TRBD1 or TRBD2 (5 bases each). Germline V gene lookup returns CDR1 SGHDN and CDR2 FVKESK. V lost 2 bases and J lost 2, with 16 bases in between. There are 16 residues in the CDR3. CDR3 sequence reads: CASSQRGAKSPYEQYF. The CDR3 DNA reads TGTGCCAGCAGCCAACGGGGCGCAAAGTCGCCCTACGAGCAGTACTTC. Filled out from reference TRBV14 and TRBJ2-7, the complete variable domain reads EAGVTQFPSHSVIEKGQTVTLRCDPISGHDNLYWYRRVMGKEIKFLLHFVKESKQDESGMPNNRFLAERTGGTYSTLKVQPAELEDSGVYFCASSQRGAKSPYEQYFGPGTRLTVT.

As for this clonotype: At one end, the junction sequence differs from germline, possibly due to a read error. The chain uses TRBV7-2 and TRBJ2-1, with D perhaps assigned TRBD1 or TRBD2 (6 bases each). The CDR3 contains 15 residues. Germline V gene lookup returns CDR1 SGHTA and CDR2 FQGNSA. DNA for the CDR3: TGTGCCTGCAGCTTCCTAACGGGGGCCTTGGATGAGCAGTTCTTC. As protein: CACSFLTGALDEQFF.

This clonotype was observed at least ten times. V is TRBV29-1 and J is TRBJ2-7, with D unresolved. CDR3 length: 12 amino acids. Trimming removed 4 bases from V and 0 bases from J, with 7 bases in between. Germline V gives CDR1 SQVTM, CDR2 ANQGSEA. CDR3 residues: CSVGRDSYEQYF. The CDR3 DNA is TGCAGCGTTGGTCGAGACTCCTACGAGCAGTACTTC.

This clonotype was observed a handful of times. The gene calls are TRBV7-2 and TRBJ2-5; possibly TRBD1 for D (5 bases). The J call is uncertain, as TRBJ2-1 better fits the DNA end. The CDR3 is made up of 13 amino acids. Per germline, CDR1 SGHTA and CDR2 FQGNSA. The CDR3, as DNA: TGTGCCAGCCAAAGGGGCGGTCCCAATGAGCAGTTCTTC. Protein product: CASQRGGPNEQFF.

This clonotype was found a few times. The chain links TRBV6-6 to TRBJ1-5, with D uncertain. CDR1 is MNHNY, CDR2 SVGAGI, per germline (reference sequence). The CDR3 covers 15 residues. The germline V and J ends were trimmed by 0 bases and 0 bases, with 6 bases remaining between them. The DNA of the CDR3 is TGTGCCAGCAGTTACTCGCCCTATAGCAATCAGCCCCAGCATTTT. Translating gives CASSYSPYSNQPQHF.

This clonotype was seen many times. The J gene is TRBJ1-1, the V gene TRBV28; a possible D gene is TRBD1 (5 bases). Germline CDR1 reads MDHEN; CDR2 reads SYDVKM. The CDR3 is 14 residues long. Between the trimmed V and J ends, which lost 3 bases and 4 bases, there was a span of 12 bases. CDR3 coding DNA: TGTGCCAGCAGTTTCGGGGGATTGGTCACTGAAGCTTTCTTT. As protein: CASSFGGLVTEAFF. Together with reference TRBV28 and TRBJ1-1, the CDR3 gives the full variable domain: DVKVTQSSRYLVKRTGEKVFLECVQDMDHENMFWYRQDPGLGLRLIYFSYDVKMKEKGDIPEGYSVSREKKERFSLILESASTNQTSMYLCASSFGGLVTEAFFGQGTRLTVV.

The V gene is TRBV5-6, the J gene TRBJ2-5; 9 positions match TRBD1. The V segment lost 3 bases and the J segment 5 bases; nucleotides outside the gene matches: 8. Per germline, CDR1 SGHDT and CDR2 YYEEEE. CDR3 length equals 15 residues. The CDR3 region is CASSSPTGGLETQYF. The DNA for the CDR3 is TGTGCCAGCAGCTCGCCGACAGGGGGACTTGAGACCCAGTACTTC.

This clonotype was counted only a few times. V usage is TRBV3-1 and J usage is TRBJ2-7; D tentatively reads TRBD1 or TRBD2 (6 bases each). The CDR3 has 15 residues. The V end was cut by 4 bases, the J end by 3 bases, with 16 bases between. The germline V gene has CDR1 LGHDT and CDR2 YNNKEL (reference sequence). The CDR3 here is CASSPGLGGVYEQYF. The CDR3 DNA reads TGTGCCAGCAGCCCCGGTCTCGGGGGCGTCTACGAGCAGTACTTC.

The rearrangement links TRBV10-3 to TRBJ2-5; D might be TRBD1 (5 bases). The germline CDR1 and CDR2 sequences are ENHRY and SYGVKD. The CDR3 loop spans 15 amino acids. The V gene lost 0 bases and the J gene lost 1 base, with 9 bases spanning the gap. The CDR3 DNA sequence: TGTGCCATCAGTGAGTCGGGCAGGGCCCAAGAGACCCAGTACTTC. It yields the protein CAISESGRAQETQYF.

In its sample, this clonotype was seen a few times. V usage is TRBV7-2 and J usage is TRBJ2-2, with D possibly being TRBD1 (5 bases). Germline loops: CDR1 SGHTA, CDR2 FQGNSA. The CDR3 sequence is 15 residues long. V was pared by 3 bases and J by 4 bases, with 12 bases between. In DNA, the CDR3 is TGTGCCAGCAGCTTTCAGGGCCTAACCACCGGGGAGCTGTTTTTT. It yields the protein CASSFQGLTTGELFF.

This clonotype was counted a few times. This chain connects TRBV29-1 to TRBJ2-5; tentative D call: TRBD1 (6 bases). The end of the DNA aligns better with TRBJ2-7, so the J call may be wrong. The CDR3 is 15 amino acids. Looked up from germline, CDR1 is SQVTM and CDR2 is ANQGSEA. In DNA, the CDR3 is TGCAGCGTTGAAGGTTCCAGGGGCGCAGGCGACGAGCAGTACTTC. This codes for CSVEGSRGAGDEQYF.

This clonotype has just a few counts. The chain joins TRBV6-5 to TRBJ2-5; D is perhaps TRBD2 (6 bases). V shed 6 bases and J shed 11 bases, with 16 bases lying between them. The germline V gene encodes CDR1 MNHEY and CDR2 SVGAGI. The CDR3 covers 12 residues. The CDR3 here is CASRLSPGEQYF. CDR3 sequence (DNA): TGTGCCAGCAGACTGTCCCCGGGGGAGCAGTACTTC.

This clonotype was seen only a few times. V gene TRBV10-3 combines with J gene TRBJ2-1, with a possible D match to TRBD1 (6 bases). The J call may be incorrect, as the DNA end agrees better with TRBJ2-7. Germline-derived CDR1 and CDR2 are ENHRY and SYGVKD. This CDR3 is built from 11 residues. The CDR3 region has the DNA TGTGCCATCAGTGGAGGGGGCGAGCAGTACTTC. It specifies CAISGGGEQYF.